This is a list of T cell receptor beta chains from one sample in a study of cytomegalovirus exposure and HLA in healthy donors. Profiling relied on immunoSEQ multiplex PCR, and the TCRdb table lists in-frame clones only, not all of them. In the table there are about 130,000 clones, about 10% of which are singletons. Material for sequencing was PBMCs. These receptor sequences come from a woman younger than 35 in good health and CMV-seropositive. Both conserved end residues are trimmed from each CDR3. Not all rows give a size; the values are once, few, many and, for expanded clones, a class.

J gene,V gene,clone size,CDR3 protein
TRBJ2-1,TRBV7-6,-,ASSLRSGTYNEQF
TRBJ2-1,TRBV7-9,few,ATRGGPPQREF
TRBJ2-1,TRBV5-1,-,ASSLLAGHEQF
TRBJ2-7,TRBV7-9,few,ASSRGLDYEQY
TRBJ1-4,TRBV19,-,ASSPKRGGAPIGENEKLF
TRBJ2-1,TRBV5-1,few,ASSFSGTGGYNEQF
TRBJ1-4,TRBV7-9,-,ASSLGSTPNEKLF
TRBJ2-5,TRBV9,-,ASSVGSSGSRETQY
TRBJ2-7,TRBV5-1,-,ASSPGLAGGYEQY
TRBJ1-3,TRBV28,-,ASRTAGQTSGNTIY
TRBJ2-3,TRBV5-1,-,AGSLQTSGSTDTQY
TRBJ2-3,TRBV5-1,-,ASSRFGGGSTDTQY
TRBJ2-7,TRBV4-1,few,ASSQETGQAYEQY
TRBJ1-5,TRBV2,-,ASTGSGGQPQH
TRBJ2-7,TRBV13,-,ASSPETSRYEQY
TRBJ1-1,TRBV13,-,ASSGRDRGNTEAF
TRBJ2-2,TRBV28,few,ASRGRAGELF
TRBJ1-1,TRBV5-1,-,ASSLVPGVSGTEAF
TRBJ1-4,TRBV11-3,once,ASSSREDHEKLF
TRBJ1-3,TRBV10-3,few,AISDPTGNTIY
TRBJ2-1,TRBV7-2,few,ASSSPLATHNEQF
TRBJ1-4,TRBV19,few,ASTDTSNEKLF
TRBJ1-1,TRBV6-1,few,ASNPRDRADTEAF
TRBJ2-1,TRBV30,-,AWTLTSGSNEQF
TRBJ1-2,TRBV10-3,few,AITGTDGYT
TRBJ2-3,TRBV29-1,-,SVEPSGRNTQY
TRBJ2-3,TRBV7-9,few,ASSLDPSGGYTQY
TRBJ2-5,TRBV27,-,ASSSMGGPEGETQY
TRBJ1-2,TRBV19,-,ASSTTGTGGLNYGYT
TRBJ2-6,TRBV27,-,ASSPSKSSGANVLT
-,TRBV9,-,ASSDRAGSYEQY
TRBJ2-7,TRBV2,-,ASSVGGVNEQY
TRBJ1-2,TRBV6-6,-,ASSLYQGGYT
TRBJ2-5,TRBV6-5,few,ASSYPRAWGETQY
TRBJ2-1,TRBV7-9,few,ASSLEGGPNEQF
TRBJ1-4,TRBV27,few,ASRPAGGSWEKLF
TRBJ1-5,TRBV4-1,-,ASSDRQDQPQH